Each of the 12 T cell receptor beta chains below was sequenced from the same sample in a study of siplizumab effects on memory and regulatory T cells. The method was immunoSEQ multiplex PCR; TCRdb's version includes in-frame clones alone and lacks a portion of them. This table holds over 70,000 clones, about 95% found once. The material sequenced was CD8+ T cells sorted from blood. Receptors were obtained from a human donor in good health.

This sequence joins TRBV5-6 and TRBJ1-3, with D unresolved. The CDR3 sequence is 18 residues long. V lost 0 bases, J lost 2 bases, and 18 bases lay in between. CDR1 is SGHDT and CDR2 is YYEEEE in the germline V gene. CDR3 sequence (DNA): TGTGCCAGCAGCTTGGGTCCGGGCAGCTATATTGCTGGAAACACCATATATTTT. Encoded protein: CASSLGPGSYIAGNTIYF.

The V gene is TRBV6-5, the J gene TRBJ2-7, with D hard to call. The CDR3 totals 14 residues. V was cut by 6 bases and J by 0 bases, with 12 bases left in between. Germline values: CDR1 MNHEY, CDR2 SVGAGI. CDR3 sequence reads: CASRGGVGSYEQYF. CDR3 bases: TGTGCCAGCAGAGGCGGCGTGGGCTCCTACGAGCAGTACTTC.

The gene calls are TRBV9 and TRBJ2-3, with D uncertain. CDR3 size: 14 residues. Germline assignment: CDR1 SGDLS and CDR2 YYNGEE. Trimming stripped 1 base from V and 0 bases from J, with 6 bases between. Here the CDR3 reads CASSVSRSTDTQYF. The CDR3 DNA reads as TGTGCCAGCAGCGTAAGTCGGAGCACAGATACGCAGTATTTT.

This chain connects TRBV9 to TRBJ2-7; 8 bases fit TRBD2. Trimming cost V 2 bases and J 3 bases; bases outside gene matches: 4. This CDR3 region has 14 residues. Germline-derived CDR1 and CDR2 are SGDLS and YYNGEE. CDR3: CASSVSGISYEQYF. In nucleotides, the CDR3 is TGTGCCAGCAGCGTTAGCGGGATTAGCTACGAGCAGTACTTC.

The genes are TRBV25-1 and TRBJ2-7; 7 bases map to TRBD1. Germline CDR1 MGHDK, CDR2 SYGVNS. V was clipped by 7 bases and J by 3 bases; unmatched bases: 12. This CDR3 has 15 residues. CDR3 amino acids: CASTTGTAPFYEQYF. CDR3 in DNA: TGTGCCAGCACTACTGGGACAGCCCCTTTCTACGAGCAGTACTTC.

The rearrangement joins TRBV14 to TRBJ2-7; 11 positions agree with TRBD2. Per the germline V gene, CDR1 is SGHDN and CDR2 is FVKESK. The length of the CDR3 is 15 residues. The ends lost 3 bases at V and 3 bases at J; junction bases unmatched: 4. The CDR3 protein is CASSQTLAGVYEQYF. CDR3 DNA sequence: TGTGCCAGCAGCCAGACACTAGCGGGAGTCTACGAGCAGTACTTC. Variable domain in full (rest from reference TRBV14 and TRBJ2-7): EAGVTQFPSHSVIEKGQTVTLRCDPISGHDNLYWYRRVMGKEIKFLLHFVKESKQDESGMPNNRFLAERTGGTYSTLKVQPAELEDSGVYFCASSQTLAGVYEQYFGPGTRLTVT.

This chain joins TRBV14 and TRBJ2-7; weak D call: TRBD2 (6 bases). Germline assignment: CDR1 SGHDN and CDR2 FVKESK. The V and J ends lost 1 base and 6 bases respectively, with 16 bases between them. The CDR3 contains 15 residues. CDR3 bases: TGTGCCAGCAGCCAAGTTTACGGGAGATCGGGCGAGCAGTACTTC. Translated, it gives CASSQVYGRSGEQYF.

This clone occurred once. The chain uses TRBV15 and TRBJ2-6; D call uncertain. Germline V gene sequence: CDR1 LNHNV, CDR2 YYDKDF (reference sequence). Trimming left V 6 bases short and J 4 bases short, with 7 bases between. The CDR3 length is 13 residues. The CDR3 region has the DNA TGTGCCACCAGAGCCACAGGGGCCAACGTCCTGACTTTC. Protein sequence: CATRATGANVLTF.

V is TRBV5-5 and J is TRBJ1-2; D call uncertain. Trimming shortened V by 0 bases and J by 2 bases, and 8 bases separated the two germline ends. The CDR3 loop spans 14 amino acids. CDR1 and CDR2 from the germline V gene are SGHKS and YYEKEE (reference sequence). CDR3 region: CASSLDSGNYGYTF. CDR3 sequence (DNA): TGTGCCAGCAGCTTGGATAGCGGGAACTATGGCTACACCTTC.

The chain has TRBV7-9 and TRBJ2-7; 9 nucleotides line up with TRBD1. Germline V gene lookup returns CDR1 SEHNR and CDR2 FQNEAQ (reference sequence). The CDR3 extends over 17 amino acids. After removal of 5 bases from V and 4 bases from J, the junction contained 15 bases not matched to a gene. This chain's CDR3 is CASSGAPRQGVEYEQYF. In nucleotides, the CDR3 is TGTGCCAGCAGCGGGGCTCCGCGACAGGGGGTCGAATACGAGCAGTACTTC.

The DNA for the CDR3 is TGTGCCAGCAGCCTCTGGACAGGGGCCCACGAGCAGTACTTC. It specifies CASSLWTGAHEQYF. This rearrangement joins TRBV5-6 to TRBJ2-7, with 9 bases fitting TRBD1. With V trimmed by 4 bases and J by 5 bases, 7 bases remained unmatched. CDR1 and CDR2 (germline): SGHDT, YYEEEE. The CDR3 is made up of 14 amino acids.

The V gene is TRBV9, the J gene TRBJ2-6; no definite D call. V was shortened by 0 bases and J by 5 bases, with 9 bases between the two germline ends. Germline CDR1 and CDR2: SGDLS and YYNGEE. This CDR3 is built from 15 residues. CDR3 coding DNA: TGTGCCAGCAGCGTAGGGCTCAGCAGGGCCAACGTCCTGACTTTC. Amino acid sequence: CASSVGLSRANVLTF.